The 13 T cell receptor beta chains below were found in one sample sequenced in a study of cytomegalovirus exposure and HLA in healthy donors. The PCR had 60 Vbeta and 13 Jbeta primers. Some clones are missing from TCRdb's copy, which holds only in-frame ones; the method was immunoSEQ multiplex PCR. Here the sample spans 90,000 to 130,000 clones, 86% being singletons. What was sequenced was PBMCs. The source is a man between 40 and 49 years old in good health and CMV-seronegative.

The chain carries TRBV29-1 and TRBJ1-2; 7 bases map to TRBD1. This CDR3 contains 13 residues. With V trimmed by 6 bases and J by 2 bases, 6 bases remained unmatched. Per the germline V gene, CDR1 is SQVTM and CDR2 is ANQGSEA. The CDR3 DNA follows: TGCAGCGTGCGGGACAGCCAAAACTATGGCTACACCTTC. Protein: CSVRDSQNYGYTF.

The J gene is TRBJ1-6, the V gene TRBV6-5, with TRBD1 as a possible D gene (6 bases). Trimming pared 2 bases from V and 3 bases from J, leaving 11 bases between. CDR1 MNHEY and CDR2 SVGAGI come from the germline V gene. The CDR3 sequence is 16 residues long. CDR3 coding DNA: TGTGCCAGCAGTTACAATGCGGACAGCTATAATTCACCCCTCCACTTT. Its translation: CASSYNADSYNSPLHF.

This CDR3 is CASSTSSGFYF. CDR3 in DNA: TGTGCCAGTAGTACATCTTCGGGGTTTTACTTC. The chain uses TRBV19 and TRBJ2-7; perhaps TRBD2 as D (5 bases). Germline loops: CDR1 LNHDA, CDR2 SQIVND (reference sequence). V was shortened by 4 bases and J by 13 bases, with 14 bases between the two germline ends. The CDR3 contains 11 residues.

The V and J genes are TRBV27 and TRBJ2-7; weak D call: TRBD1 (6 bases). With 5 bases removed from V and 6 bases from J, the gap between germline ends came to 14 bases. The CDR3 sequence is 13 residues long. Germline V lookup: CDR1 MNHEY, CDR2 SMNVEV (reference sequence). The CDR3 is CASSPLDRSEQYF. The CDR3 nucleotides are TGTGCCAGCAGTCCATTGGACAGATCCGAGCAGTACTTC.

This chain uses TRBV5-1 with TRBJ1-1; possible D gene TRBD1, 6 bases. This CDR3 spans 15 amino acids. Trimming took off 8 bases at V and 1 base at J, with 18 bases between the two ends. Germline V gene data show CDR1 as SGHRS and CDR2 as YFSETQ. The CDR3 nucleotides are TGCGCCAGTGGTCCCCCGCTACAGGGGAACACTGAAGCTTTCTTT. Translated, it gives CASGPPLQGNTEAFF.

This chain joins TRBV5-1 and TRBJ2-7; 7 bases agree with TRBD1. The CDR3 length is 13 residues. Per germline, CDR1 SGHRS and CDR2 YFSETQ. With V trimmed by 8 bases and J by 0 bases, 5 bases remained unmatched. Here the CDR3 DNA reads TGCGCCAGTAACCGGGACAGCTCCTACGAGCAGTACTTC. As protein: CASNRDSSYEQYF.

The V call is TRBV4-2, the J call TRBJ2-7; TRBD2 matches 9 bases. This CDR3 spans 18 amino acids. Germline V lookup: CDR1 LGHNA, CDR2 YNFKEQ. V shed 1 base, J shed 2 bases, and the junction held 12 bases outside the gene matches. The CDR3 bases are TGTGCCAGCAGCCAAGTCTCCCGTGGGACTAGCAGAACCTACGAGCAGTACTTC. Residues: CASSQVSRGTSRTYEQYF.

V gene TRBV4-1 combines with J gene TRBJ2-3; D is possibly TRBD2 (5 bases). This CDR3 is 18 amino acids long. The germline V gene has CDR1 MGHRA and CDR2 YSYEKL. The V end lost 0 bases, the J end lost 2 bases, and 18 bases lay between the germline ends. In DNA, the CDR3 is TGCGCCAGCAGCCAAGATGAGGGAGTTTCGGAGGACACAGATACGCAGTATTTT. Its protein product is CASSQDEGVSEDTDTQYF.

This rearrangement joins TRBV27 to TRBJ2-3, with D perhaps matching TRBD2 (6 bases). This CDR3 is 15 amino acids long. Trimming cost V 3 bases and J 3 bases, with 13 bases left between them. Germline V gene sequence: CDR1 MNHEY, CDR2 SMNVEV (reference sequence). The CDR3 bases are TGTGCCAGCAGTTTTGAGGGGAGGAGGACAGATACGCAGTATTTT. Amino acid sequence: CASSFEGRRTDTQYF.

This clone was recorded once. The chain employs TRBV9 and TRBJ1-2; 7 bases fit TRBD1. The trim removed 0 bases at V and 4 bases at J, leaving 6 bases unmatched. This CDR3 is 15 amino acids long. Germline V gene data show CDR1 as SGDLS and CDR2 as YYNGEE. CDR3 sequence: CASSVDMRDSYGYTF. In DNA form, the CDR3 reads TGTGCCAGCAGCGTAGATATGAGGGACAGCTATGGCTACACCTTC.

This clone appeared a single time. V usage is TRBV5-1 and J usage is TRBJ2-6, with D possibly matching TRBD2 (5 bases). Trimming stripped 7 bases from V and 0 bases from J, with 8 bases between. This CDR3 region has 14 residues. The V gene's germline CDR1 is SGHRS and CDR2 YFSETQ. CDR3 protein: CASSGSSGANVLTF. The CDR3 DNA sequence: TGCGCCAGCTCGGGGAGCTCTGGGGCCAACGTCCTGACTTTC.

The chain joins TRBV18 to TRBJ1-4, with D perhaps matching TRBD1 (5 bases). Germline V gene data show CDR1 as KGHSH and CDR2 as LQKENI. V was shortened by 0 bases and J by 0 bases, with 11 bases between the two germline ends. This CDR3 is 17 amino acids long. In DNA, the CDR3 is TGTGCCAGCTCACCACCCGGTCAGGGAACAACTAATGAAAAACTGTTTTTT. As protein: CASSPPGQGTTNEKLFF.

The chain joins TRBV15 to TRBJ1-3; possible D gene TRBD1, 5 bases. V lost 5 bases, J lost 0 bases, and 17 bases lay in between. This CDR3 is built from 17 residues. Germline CDR1 LNHNV, CDR2 YYDKDF (reference sequence). CDR3 bases: TGTGCCACCAGCGTCGGGAGAGGGGCCCCCTCTGGAAACACCATATATTTT. Encoded protein: CATSVGRGAPSGNTIYF.